These 30 T cell receptor beta chains share one sample of origin, sequenced in a study of T cells after yellow fever vaccination. TCRdb reprocessed the 5' RACE reads via MiXCR and lists one record per CDR3 protein. This table holds around 40,000 distinct CDR3 sequences, roughly 7% found once. This sample comprised CD8+ T cells not binding an NS4B(214-222) dextramer, sorted from PBMCs, obtained 45 days after the yellow fever booster vaccination. The receptors shown here come from a man aged 30 to 45 who received the YFV17D yellow fever vaccine.

Ten or more counts support this clonotype. The chain recombines TRBV13 with TRBJ2-5, with 8 bases identical to TRBD1. Germline assignment: CDR1 PRHDT and CDR2 FYEKMQ (reference sequence). Unmatched junction bases numbered 4, after V lost 8 bases and J lost 2 bases. This CDR3 is built from 13 residues. The CDR3 DNA follows: TGTGCCAGCGAAGGACAGGGACAAGAGACCCAGTACTTC. It specifies CASEGQGQETQYF.

This clonotype was counted ten times or more. This rearrangement joins TRBV6-4 to TRBJ1-4, with D unresolved. This CDR3 is built from 15 residues. Germline loops: CDR1 MRHNA, CDR2 SNTAGT. Trimming took off 7 bases at V and 0 bases at J, with 12 bases between the two ends. CDR3: CASKGRMTTNEKLFF. CDR3 nucleotide sequence: TGTGCCAGCAAGGGAAGGATGACAACTAATGAAAAACTGTTTTTT.

This clonotype was counted ten times or more. The chain employs TRBV5-1 and TRBJ2-7, with a tentative D call TRBD1 (7 bases). The CDR3 length is 13 residues. The V end lost 4 bases, the J end lost 6 bases, and 14 bases lay between the germline ends. The germline gives CDR1 SGHRS, CDR2 YFSETQ. The CDR3 protein is CASSGTGEVEQYF. The CDR3 region has the DNA TGCGCCAGCAGCGGAACAGGGGAGGTCGAGCAGTACTTC.

This chain connects TRBV4-3 to TRBJ1-6; the D is unclear. Trimming shortened V by 0 bases and J by 7 bases, and 4 bases separated the two germline ends. The CDR3 loop spans 13 amino acids. Germline loops: CDR1 LGHNA, CDR2 YSLEER. CDR3 nucleotide sequence: TGCGCCAGCAGCCAAGACCCGAATTCACCCCTCCACTTT. This sequence encodes CASSQDPNSPLHF.

This clonotype was seen ten or more times. The J gene is TRBJ2-7, the V gene TRBV11-2, with 7 bases matching TRBD2. Germline assignment: CDR1 SGHAT and CDR2 FQNNGV. This CDR3 contains 14 residues. The V and J ends lost 5 bases and 3 bases, in that order; junction bases with no gene match: 7. CDR3 DNA: TGTGCCAGCAGCCCCCGCCAGCGGGACTACGAGCAGTACTTC. The encoded protein is CASSPRQRDYEQYF.

In this sample, this clonotype turned up a few times. V and J are TRBV7-8 and TRBJ2-7; 9 bases fit TRBD2. This CDR3 has 14 residues. The germline gives CDR1 SGHVS, CDR2 FQNEAQ. Germline trimming cut 5 bases from V and 5 bases from J; bases unmatched to any gene: 7. CDR3 sequence reads: CASSRPGLAHEQYF. The CDR3 nucleotides are TGTGCCAGCAGCAGACCGGGACTAGCACACGAGCAGTACTTC.

This clonotype has ten or more counts. The chain joins TRBV20-1 to TRBJ2-7; D not certain. The V end lost 3 bases, the J end lost 0 bases, and 12 bases lay between the germline ends. The V gene's germline CDR1 is DFQATT and CDR2 SNEGSKA (reference sequence). There are 14 residues in the CDR3. The CDR3 DNA reads as TGCAGTGCTAGCCTGACTCCTAGCTCCTACGAGCAGTACTTC. Protein product: CSASLTPSSYEQYF.

This clonotype was found many times. The chain carries TRBV7-8 and TRBJ2-3; the match to TRBD1 covers 8 bases. Trimming cost V 4 bases and J 3 bases; bases outside gene matches: 3. Germline values: CDR1 SGHVS, CDR2 FQNEAQ. The length of the CDR3 is 14 residues. CDR3 amino acids: CASSSTGETDTQYF. The CDR3 nucleotides are TGTGCCAGCAGCTCGACAGGGGAAACAGATACGCAGTATTTT.

This clonotype was detected many times. The chain joins TRBV10-3 to TRBJ2-2; possible D gene TRBD1, 5 bases. V gave up 0 bases and J gave up 0 bases, with 14 bases separating them. In germline, CDR1 is ENHRY, CDR2 SYGVKD. CDR3 length equals 18 residues. For the CDR3, the DNA is TGTGCCATCAGTGAGTCTACAGGAAGAGTACCGAACACCGGGGAGCTGTTTTTT. Protein sequence: CAISESTGRVPNTGELFF.

The sample holds many counts of this clonotype. The J gene is TRBJ1-1, the V gene TRBV19, with TRBD1 matching over 7 bases. The CDR3 totals 12 residues. The V segment lost 7 bases and the J segment 5 bases; nucleotides outside the gene matches: 4. CDR1 and CDR2 from the germline V gene are LNHDA and SQIVND (reference sequence). CDR3 protein: CASKHRGTEAFF. CDR3 sequence (DNA): TGTGCCAGTAAACACAGGGGTACTGAAGCTTTCTTT. Looking up the rest from reference TRBV19 and TRBJ1-1 gives the full variable domain: DGGITQSPKYLFRKEGQNVTLSCEQNLNHDAMYWYRQDPGQGLRLIYYSQIVNDFQKGDIAEGYSVSREKKESFPLTVTSAQKNPTAFYLCASKHRGTEAFFGQGTRLTVV.

This clonotype has ten or more counts. V usage is TRBV12-3 or TRBV12-4 and J usage is TRBJ1-1, with D perhaps TRBD1 (6 bases). The length of the CDR3 is 14 residues. V was clipped by 5 bases and J by 3 bases, with 13 bases between them. The CDR3 DNA reads as TGTGCCAGCAGTCCACAGGGAGGGTACACTGAAGCTTTCTTT. It codes for CASSPQGGYTEAFF.

This clonotype has ten or more counts. The chain recombines TRBV27 with TRBJ1-1; a weak D match, TRBD1 (5 bases). Trimming left V 7 bases short and J 6 bases short, with 18 bases between. The CDR3 extends over 14 amino acids. Germline CDR1 is MNHEY and CDR2 is SMNVEV (reference sequence). The CDR3 region has the DNA TGTGCCAGCATGTTACCGGGACGTGGCGCTGAAGCTTTCTTT. It encodes CASMLPGRGAEAFF.

The CDR3 here is CASRQRGHSFDEQFF. In DNA form, the CDR3 reads TGTGCCAGCCGGCAGCGGGGGCATAGTTTTGATGAGCAGTTCTTC. The V call is TRBV2, the J call TRBJ2-1; TRBD2 aligns across 8 bases. Germline-derived CDR1 and CDR2 are SNHLY and FYNNEI. J was trimmed by 8 bases and V by 8 bases; bases with no gene match: 14. This CDR3 contains 15 residues.

This clonotype showed up just a few times. The V gene is TRBV12-3 or TRBV12-4, the J gene TRBJ1-4, with D possibly matching TRBD1 (6 bases). Deletions cut 3 bases from V and 7 bases from J, with 21 bases between. CDR3 length equals 17 residues. The CDR3 loop is CASSFTGTPTKSEKLFF. The CDR3 DNA sequence: TGTGCCAGCAGTTTTACCGGGACACCCACCAAAAGTGAAAAACTGTTTTTT.

This clonotype was found many times. The chain couples TRBV5-6 to TRBJ2-1, with 7 positions matching TRBD1. With V trimmed by 4 bases and J by 2 bases, 9 bases remained unmatched. The CDR3 has 16 residues. Germline V gene lookup returns CDR1 SGHDT and CDR2 YYEEEE. In DNA, the CDR3 is TGTGCCAGCAGCGAGTTACAGGGGATTACCTACAATGAGCAGTTCTTC. Translated: CASSELQGITYNEQFF.

The V call is TRBV19, the J call TRBJ2-5; 10 bases fit TRBD1. This CDR3 spans 17 amino acids. The junction had 19 bases not matched to a gene; V was cut back by 10 bases and J by 5 bases. CDR1 is LNHDA, CDR2 SQIVND, per germline (reference sequence). CDR3 in amino acids: CATPPARQGAREETQYF. In DNA form, the CDR3 reads TGTGCCACCCCACCTGCCCGACAGGGGGCGCGAGAGGAGACCCAGTACTTC.

This clonotype was found many times. V is TRBV20-1 and J is TRBJ2-7; TRBD2 matches 9 bases. Looked up from germline, CDR1 is DFQATT and CDR2 is SNEGSKA (reference sequence). V shed 3 bases and J 3 bases; nucleotides not matched to a gene: 9. The CDR3 extends over 15 amino acids. DNA for the CDR3: TGCAGTGCTAGCATCCGGCGGGAGGGCCTCTACGAGCAGTACTTC. Residues: CSASIRREGLYEQYF.

This clonotype was seen repeatedly, ten times or more. CDR3 sequence reads: CASRPDRGQAYEQYF. The CDR3 DNA reads TGTGCCAGCAGGCCCGACAGGGGGCAGGCCTACGAGCAGTACTTC. J is TRBJ2-7 and V is TRBV6-1, with 10 bases aligning to TRBD1. The CDR3 covers 15 residues. Germline-derived CDR1 and CDR2 are MNHNS and SASEGT. The V gene end was trimmed by 6 bases and the J gene end by 2 bases; junction bases not matched to a gene: 7.

This clonotype was detected only a few times. This sequence joins TRBV6-2 or TRBV6-3 and TRBJ1-5; D is undetermined. CDR1 and CDR2 (germline): MNHEY, SVGEGT. The CDR3 runs 14 residues. The V and J ends lost 2 bases and 3 bases respectively, with 8 bases between them. CDR3 in amino acids: CASSYRGYNQPQHF. CDR3 bases: TGTGCCAGCAGTTACCGGGGTTACAATCAGCCCCAGCATTTT.

This clonotype was counted many times. The V and J genes are TRBV5-1 and TRBJ2-1, with 13 bases fitting TRBD2. The CDR3 contains 16 residues. Germline CDR1 SGHRS, CDR2 YFSETQ. Unmatched junction bases numbered 9, after V lost 7 bases and J lost 5 bases. The CDR3 DNA follows: TGCGCCAGCGGCAACCGGGGACTAGCGGGAAACAATGAGCAGTTCTTC. It codes for CASGNRGLAGNNEQFF.

In its sample, this clonotype was seen many times. This rearrangement joins TRBV18 to TRBJ2-7, with D possibly being TRBD2 (5 bases). CDR1 and CDR2 from the germline V gene are KGHSH and LQKENI. The CDR3 is 18 residues long. Trimming took off 0 bases at V and 2 bases at J, with 20 bases between the two ends. This CDR3 is CASSPPSPGGPATYEQYF. CDR3 in DNA: TGTGCCAGCTCACCACCGTCCCCTGGAGGCCCCGCTACCTACGAGCAGTACTTC.

This clonotype showed up many times. The chain links TRBV7-2 to TRBJ2-7; D is perhaps TRBD1 (5 bases). Trimming took off 5 bases at V and 4 bases at J, with 12 bases between the two ends. The CDR3 has 13 amino acids. Germline V lookup: CDR1 SGHTA, CDR2 FQGNSA. The CDR3 nucleotides are TGTGCCAGCAGCCCAGGGTTGGGTTACGAGCAGTACTTC. Translated: CASSPGLGYEQYF.

This clonotype appeared many times. This chain joins TRBV6-5 and TRBJ2-7, with D possibly being TRBD2 (6 bases). CDR3 length: 16 amino acids. Trimming pared 2 bases from V and 0 bases from J, leaving 14 bases between. Looked up from germline, CDR1 is MNHEY and CDR2 is SVGAGI. The CDR3 loop is CASSYGDSGISYEQYF. In nucleotides, the CDR3 is TGTGCCAGCAGTTACGGGGATAGCGGCATCTCCTACGAGCAGTACTTC.

This clonotype was seen at least ten times. The chain has TRBV11-2 and TRBJ2-3; TRBD1 matches 7 bases. V lost 4 bases, J lost 2 bases, and 6 bases stayed unmatched. Germline loops: CDR1 SGHAT, CDR2 FQNNGV. This CDR3 spans 15 amino acids. The CDR3 DNA reads as TGTGCCAGCAGCTCGACAGGGTCCCTCACAGATACGCAGTATTTT. Translation gives CASSSTGSLTDTQYF.

In its sample, this clonotype was seen many times. This chain joins TRBV20-1 and TRBJ2-7, with 12 bases identical to TRBD1. Losses at the gene ends were 3 bases for V and 7 bases for J; bases not matched to a gene: 7. CDR1 and CDR2 from the germline V gene are DFQATT and SNEGSKA (reference sequence). The CDR3 sequence is 14 residues long. The CDR3 is CSASGGQGAIEQYF. The CDR3 region has the DNA TGCAGTGCTAGTGGGGGACAGGGGGCGATTGAGCAGTACTTC.

In this sample, this clonotype turned up many times. The chain employs TRBV5-1 and TRBJ2-2; D not resolved. V was pared by 7 bases and J by 0 bases, with 7 bases between. Per germline, CDR1 SGHRS and CDR2 YFSETQ. This CDR3 contains 13 residues. This chain's CDR3 is CASVRPNTGELFF. CDR3 sequence (DNA): TGCGCCAGCGTCCGGCCGAACACCGGGGAGCTGTTTTTT.

The chain has TRBV4-1 and TRBJ2-7; weak D call: TRBD2 (5 bases). CDR1 and CDR2 from the germline V gene are MGHRA and YSYEKL. Trimming stripped 0 bases from V and 0 bases from J, with 12 bases between. CDR3 size: 16 residues. The CDR3 spells CASSQDEGVNSYEQYF. The CDR3 nucleotides read TGCGCCAGCAGCCAAGACGAGGGAGTAAACTCCTACGAGCAGTACTTC.

This clonotype showed up just a few times. The CDR3 nucleotides read TGTGCCAGCAGCCCCGGACAAAGATACGAGCAGTACTTC. It specifies CASSPGQRYEQYF. The chain uses TRBV7-9 and TRBJ2-7, with a possible D match to TRBD1 (5 bases). CDR1 is SEHNR and CDR2 is FQNEAQ in the germline V gene (reference sequence). The CDR3 totals 13 residues. The ends were cut back, 5 bases at V and 4 bases at J, with 12 bases in the middle.

The table lists this clonotype with many counts. The genes are TRBV5-1 and TRBJ2-2; D ambiguous. Trimming cost V 3 bases and J 1 base, with 7 bases left between them. The CDR3 is 14 amino acids. CDR1 is SGHRS, CDR2 YFSETQ, per germline. The DNA of the CDR3 is TGCGCCAGCAGCTCAGAAATGAACACCGGGGAGCTGTTTTTT. Its translation is CASSSEMNTGELFF.

This clonotype was recorded at least ten times. The gene calls are TRBV30 and TRBJ1-2; no firm D call. This CDR3 has 13 residues. The ends were cut back, 5 bases at V and 3 bases at J, with 13 bases in the middle. The germline gives CDR1 GTSNPN, CDR2 SVGIG (reference sequence). DNA of the CDR3: TGTGCCTGGCCCACTCCCGGAGACTATGGCTACACCTTC. It encodes CAWPTPGDYGYTF. The full variable domain, its missing parts supplied by reference TRBV30 and TRBJ1-2, is SQTIHQWPATLVQPVGSPLSLECTVEGTSNPNLYWYRQAAGRGLQLLFYSVGIGQISSEVPQNLSASRPQDRQFILSSKKLLLSDSGFYLCAWPTPGDYGYTFGSGTRLTVV.